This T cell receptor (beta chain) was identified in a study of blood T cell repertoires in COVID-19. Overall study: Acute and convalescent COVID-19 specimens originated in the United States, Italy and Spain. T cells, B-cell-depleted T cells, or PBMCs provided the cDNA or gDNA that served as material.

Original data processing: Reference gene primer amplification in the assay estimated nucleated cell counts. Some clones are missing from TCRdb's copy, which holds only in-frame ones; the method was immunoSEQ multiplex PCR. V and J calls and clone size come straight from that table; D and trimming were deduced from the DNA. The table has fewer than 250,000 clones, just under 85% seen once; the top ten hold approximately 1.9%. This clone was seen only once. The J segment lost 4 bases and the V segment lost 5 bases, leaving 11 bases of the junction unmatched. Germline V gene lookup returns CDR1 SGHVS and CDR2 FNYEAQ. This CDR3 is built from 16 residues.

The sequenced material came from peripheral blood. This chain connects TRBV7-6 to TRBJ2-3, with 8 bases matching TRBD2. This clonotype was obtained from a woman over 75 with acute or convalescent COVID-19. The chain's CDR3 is CASSLSVGGRSDTQYF. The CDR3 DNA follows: TGTGCCAGCAGCCTCTCGGTGGGCGGGAGGTCAGATACGCAGTATTTT.